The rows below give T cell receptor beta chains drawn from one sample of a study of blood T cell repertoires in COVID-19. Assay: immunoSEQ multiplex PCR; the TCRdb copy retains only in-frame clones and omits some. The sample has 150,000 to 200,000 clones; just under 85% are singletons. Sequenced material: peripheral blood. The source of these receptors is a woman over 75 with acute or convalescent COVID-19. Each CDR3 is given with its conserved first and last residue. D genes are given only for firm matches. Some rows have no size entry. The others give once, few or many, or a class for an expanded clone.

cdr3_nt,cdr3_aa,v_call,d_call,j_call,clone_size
TGTGCCAGCAGCTTGGGGACAGGGGTTGAAAAACTGTTTTTT,CASSLGTGVEKLFF,TRBV5-4,TRBD1,TRBJ1-4,NA
TGCAGCGTGGGGCAGGCAGGATCCTACGAGCAGTACTTC,CSVGQAGSYEQYF,TRBV29-1,NA,TRBJ2-7,NA
TGTGCCAGCAGCTTAGTGTCAGGGAGGGGGGCCAACGTCCTGACTTTC,CASSLVSGRGANVLTF,TRBV11-2,NA,TRBJ2-6,NA
TGTGCCAGCAGTTCGGGACAGCTGACTGGAAACACCATATATTTT,CASSSGQLTGNTIYF,TRBV28,TRBD1,TRBJ1-3,NA
TGCGCCAGCAGCTTGGAGACTGTCTCCTACAATGAGCAGTTCTTC,CASSLETVSYNEQFF,TRBV5-1,NA,TRBJ2-1,NA
TGTGCCAGCAGGGTGGGACTGAAAGGGGATCAGCCCCAGCATTTT,CASRVGLKGDQPQHF,TRBV6-5,NA,TRBJ1-5,NA
TGTGCCAGCAGTTTCGAGGACAGGGGGGACCTTTATGGCTACACCTTC,CASSFEDRGDLYGYTF,TRBV6-5,TRBD1,TRBJ1-2,NA
TGCGCCAGCAGCGTGGACAGGGTGGAGTACTTC,CASSVDRVEYF,TRBV5-1,TRBD1,TRBJ2-7,once
TGTGCCAGCAGCTTTCAGCGATCCACAGATACGCAGTATTTT,CASSFQRSTDTQYF,TRBV5-4,NA,TRBJ2-3,NA
TGTGCCTGGAGTGTACTCTCGGCCGAGGGAGCTTTCTTT,CAWSVLSAEGAFF,TRBV30,NA,TRBJ1-1,NA
TGTGCCAGTAGTAGGGGTTTGGCGGGGGGGAATTACAATGAGCAGTTCTTC,CASSRGLAGGNYNEQFF,TRBV19,TRBD2,TRBJ2-1,NA
TGTGCCAGCACCCTAGACGGTTCGCCATGGGTTGAGCAGTTCTTC,CASTLDGSPWVEQFF,TRBV7-9,NA,TRBJ2-1,few
TGTGCCAGCAGCCCCCCGGGAGGACACTATGGCTACACCTTC,CASSPPGGHYGYTF,TRBV7-2,NA,TRBJ1-2,NA
TGTGCTAGCGGACAGGGCTACTCTGGAAACACCATATATTTT,CASGQGYSGNTIYF,TRBV12-5,TRBD1,TRBJ1-3,NA
TGCGCCAGCAGTAAGGGACTAGCGGGAGGAGGGGAGACCCAGTACTTC,CASSKGLAGGGETQYF,TRBV10-2,TRBD2,TRBJ2-5,NA
TGTGCCTGGGGGGGACAGGTCGATTCTGGAAACACCATATATTTT,CAWGGQVDSGNTIYF,TRBV30,TRBD1,TRBJ1-3,once
TGTGCCAGCAGTTACTCCGTTGAATCAGTTGAGTTCTTC,CASSYSVESVEFF,TRBV6-5,NA,TRBJ2-1,once
TGTGCCAGCAGTCTCTACAGGACCGGGGGGTACGAGCAGTACTTC,CASSLYRTGGYEQYF,TRBV2,TRBD2,TRBJ2-7,NA
TGTGCCTGGAGTGTAGGCGGAGATACGCAGTATTTT,CAWSVGGDTQYF,TRBV30,NA,TRBJ2-3,NA
TGTGCCAGCTCGGGGGTACAGGGGACGACAGATACGCAGTATTTT,CASSGVQGTTDTQYF,TRBV6-5,NA,TRBJ2-3,NA
TGTGCCAGCAGCTTAAGAGGGCTCGAGACCCAGTACTTC,CASSLRGLETQYF,TRBV7-9,NA,TRBJ2-5,NA
TGCAGCGCCACCCGGGACAGCAACACCGGGGAGCTGTTTTTT,CSATRDSNTGELFF,TRBV29-1,TRBD1,TRBJ2-2,once
TGTGCCAGCAGTTTTTCCCGGACAGGGCAGAACTCACCCCTCCACTTT,CASSFSRTGQNSPLHF,TRBV2,TRBD1,TRBJ1-6,NA
TGCGCCAGCAGCGCCTTCGGAGTAACTTACAATGAGCAGTTCTTC,CASSAFGVTYNEQFF,TRBV10-2,NA,TRBJ2-1,NA